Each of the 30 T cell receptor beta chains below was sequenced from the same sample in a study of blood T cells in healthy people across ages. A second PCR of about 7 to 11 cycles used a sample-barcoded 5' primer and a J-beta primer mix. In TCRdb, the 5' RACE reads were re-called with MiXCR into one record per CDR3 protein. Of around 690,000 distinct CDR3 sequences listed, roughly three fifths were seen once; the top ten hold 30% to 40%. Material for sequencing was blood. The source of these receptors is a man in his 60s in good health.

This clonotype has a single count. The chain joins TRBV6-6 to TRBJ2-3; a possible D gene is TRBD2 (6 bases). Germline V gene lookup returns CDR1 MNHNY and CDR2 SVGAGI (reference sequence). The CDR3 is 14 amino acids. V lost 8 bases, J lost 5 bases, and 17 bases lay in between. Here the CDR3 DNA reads TGTGCCAGCGGGGTGGGGGAGGTGGGAGATACGCAGTATTTT. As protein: CASGVGEVGDTQYF.

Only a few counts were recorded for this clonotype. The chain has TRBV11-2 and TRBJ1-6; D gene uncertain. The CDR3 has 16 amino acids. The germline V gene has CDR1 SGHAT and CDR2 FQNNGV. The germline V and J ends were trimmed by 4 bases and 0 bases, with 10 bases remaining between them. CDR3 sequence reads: CASSSARSSYNSPLHF. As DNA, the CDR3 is TGTGCCAGCAGCTCCGCGCGGAGCTCCTATAATTCACCCCTCCACTTT.

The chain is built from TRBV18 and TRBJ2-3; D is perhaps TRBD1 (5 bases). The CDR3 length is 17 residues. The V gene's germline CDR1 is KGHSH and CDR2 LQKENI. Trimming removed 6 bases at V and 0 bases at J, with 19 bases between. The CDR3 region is CASSITGAATSTDTQYF. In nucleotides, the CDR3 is TGTGCCAGCTCTATAACTGGGGCAGCAACAAGCACAGATACGCAGTATTTT.

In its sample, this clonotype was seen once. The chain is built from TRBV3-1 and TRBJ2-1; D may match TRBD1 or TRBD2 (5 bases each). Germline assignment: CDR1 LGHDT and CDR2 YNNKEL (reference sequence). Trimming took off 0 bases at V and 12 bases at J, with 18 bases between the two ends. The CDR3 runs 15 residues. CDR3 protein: CASSQDWAGTHGQFF. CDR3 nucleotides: TGTGCCAGCAGCCAAGATTGGGCCGGGACCCATGGGCAGTTCTTC.

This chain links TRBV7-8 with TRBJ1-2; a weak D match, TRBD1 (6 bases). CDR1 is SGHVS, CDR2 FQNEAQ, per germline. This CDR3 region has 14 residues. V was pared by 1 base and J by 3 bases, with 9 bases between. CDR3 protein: CASSLVGGDYGYTF. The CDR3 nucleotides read TGTGCCAGCAGCTTAGTCGGGGGCGACTATGGCTACACCTTC.

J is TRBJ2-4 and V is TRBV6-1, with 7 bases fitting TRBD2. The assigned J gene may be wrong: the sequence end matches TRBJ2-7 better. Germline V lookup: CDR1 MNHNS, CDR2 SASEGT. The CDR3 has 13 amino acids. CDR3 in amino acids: CASSARGDYEQYF. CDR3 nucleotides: TGTGCCAGCAGTGCACGGGGGGACTACGAGCAGTACTTC.

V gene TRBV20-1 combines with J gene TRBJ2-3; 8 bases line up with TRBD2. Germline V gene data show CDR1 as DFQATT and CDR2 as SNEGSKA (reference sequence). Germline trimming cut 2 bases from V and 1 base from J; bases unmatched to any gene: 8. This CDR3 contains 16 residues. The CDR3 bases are TGCAGTGCTAGATACTGGGGCGGGGGGCGCACAGATACGCAGTATTTT. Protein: CSARYWGGGRTDTQYF.

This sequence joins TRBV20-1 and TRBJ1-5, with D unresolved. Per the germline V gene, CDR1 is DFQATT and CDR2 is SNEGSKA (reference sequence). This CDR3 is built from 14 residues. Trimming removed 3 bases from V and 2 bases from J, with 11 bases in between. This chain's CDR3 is CSAREIVGNQPQHF. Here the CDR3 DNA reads TGCAGTGCTAGGGAGATAGTGGGCAATCAGCCCCAGCATTTT.

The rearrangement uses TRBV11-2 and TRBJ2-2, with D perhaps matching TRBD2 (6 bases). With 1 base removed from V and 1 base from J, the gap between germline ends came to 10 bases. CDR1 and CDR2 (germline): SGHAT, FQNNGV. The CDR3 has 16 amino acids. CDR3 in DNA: TGTGCCAGCAGCTTAGGTCCAGCGGGGAACACCGGGGAGCTGTTTTTT. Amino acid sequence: CASSLGPAGNTGELFF.

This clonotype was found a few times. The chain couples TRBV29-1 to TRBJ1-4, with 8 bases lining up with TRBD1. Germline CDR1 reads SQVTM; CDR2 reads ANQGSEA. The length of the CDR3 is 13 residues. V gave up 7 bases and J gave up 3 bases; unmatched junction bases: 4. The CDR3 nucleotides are TGCAGCGCCCAGACAGGGGCTAATGAAAAACTGTTTTTT. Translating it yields CSAQTGANEKLFF.

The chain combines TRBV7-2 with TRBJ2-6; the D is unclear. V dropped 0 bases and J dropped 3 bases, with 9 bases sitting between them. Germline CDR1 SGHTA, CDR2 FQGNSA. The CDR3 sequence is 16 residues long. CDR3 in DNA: TGTGCCAGCAGCTTAGCGGTTTACTTTGGGGCCAACGTCCTGACTTTC. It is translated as CASSLAVYFGANVLTF.

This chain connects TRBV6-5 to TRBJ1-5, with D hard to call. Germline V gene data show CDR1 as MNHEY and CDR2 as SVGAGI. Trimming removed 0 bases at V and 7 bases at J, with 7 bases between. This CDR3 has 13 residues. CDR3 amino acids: CASSYSIEQPQHF. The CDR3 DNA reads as TGTGCCAGCAGTTACTCGATCGAGCAGCCCCAGCATTTT.

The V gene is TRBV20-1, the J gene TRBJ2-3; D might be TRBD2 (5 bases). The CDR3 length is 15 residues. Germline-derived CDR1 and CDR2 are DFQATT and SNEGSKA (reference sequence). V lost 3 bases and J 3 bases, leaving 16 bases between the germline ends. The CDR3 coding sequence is TGCAGTGCTAGCCCCGTAGCGAGAGGGACAGATACGCAGTATTTT. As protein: CSASPVARGTDTQYF.

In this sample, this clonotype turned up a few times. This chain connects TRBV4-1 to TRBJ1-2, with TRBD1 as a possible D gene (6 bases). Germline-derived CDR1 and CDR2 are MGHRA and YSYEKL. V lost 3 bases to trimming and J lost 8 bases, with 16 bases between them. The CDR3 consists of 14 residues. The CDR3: CASSQTGDKRGYTF. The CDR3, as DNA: TGCGCCAGCAGCCAGACAGGTGATAAACGGGGCTACACCTTC.

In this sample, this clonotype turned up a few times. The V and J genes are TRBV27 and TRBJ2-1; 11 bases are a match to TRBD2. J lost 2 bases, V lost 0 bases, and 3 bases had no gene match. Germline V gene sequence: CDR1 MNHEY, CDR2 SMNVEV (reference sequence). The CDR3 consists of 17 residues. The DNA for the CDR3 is TGTGCCAGCAGTTTATCGAAGACTAGCGGGGCCTACAATGAGCAGTTCTTC. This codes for CASSLSKTSGAYNEQFF.

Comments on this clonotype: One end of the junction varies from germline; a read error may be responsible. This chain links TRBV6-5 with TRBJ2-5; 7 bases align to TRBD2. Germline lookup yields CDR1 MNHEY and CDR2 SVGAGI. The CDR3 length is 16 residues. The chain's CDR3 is CASSYSGLGRQEAQYF. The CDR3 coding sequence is TGTGCCAGCAGTTACTCCGGACTAGGGAGACAAGAGGCCCAGTACTTC.

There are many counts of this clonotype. CDR3 region: CASSVSGTVYRYF. The DNA for the CDR3 is TGTGCCAGCAGTGTGTCCGGGACAGTGTATAGGTACTTC. V gene TRBV28 combines with J gene TRBJ2-7, with 7 bases aligning to TRBD1. Trimming at V came to 5 bases and at J to 12 bases, leaving 13 bases not matched to a gene. Germline CDR1 is MDHEN and CDR2 is SYDVKM. The CDR3 runs 13 residues.

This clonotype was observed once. CDR3 nucleotide sequence: TGTGCCAGCAGTTACTCGAGAGACGGGAGCAAAAACATTCAGTACTTC. This translates into CASSYSRDGSKNIQYF. The J gene is TRBJ2-4, the V gene TRBV6-5; possibly TRBD2 for D (6 bases). Germline V lookup: CDR1 MNHEY, CDR2 SVGAGI. Trimming cost V 0 bases and J 3 bases, with 12 bases left between them. The CDR3 contains 16 residues.

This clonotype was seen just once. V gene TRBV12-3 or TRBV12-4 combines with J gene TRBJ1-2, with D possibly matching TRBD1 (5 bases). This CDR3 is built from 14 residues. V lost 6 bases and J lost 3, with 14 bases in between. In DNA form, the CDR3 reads TGTGCCAGCAGCCTCCAGCAGGGTTACTATGGCTACACCTTC. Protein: CASSLQQGYYGYTF.

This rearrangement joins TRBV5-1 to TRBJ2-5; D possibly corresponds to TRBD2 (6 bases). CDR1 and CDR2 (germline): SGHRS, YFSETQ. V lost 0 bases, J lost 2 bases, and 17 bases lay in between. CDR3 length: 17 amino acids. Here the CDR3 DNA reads TGCGCCAGCAGCTTGGCCCCGGGCGGGGCCCCTCAAGAGACCCAGTACTTC. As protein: CASSLAPGGAPQETQYF. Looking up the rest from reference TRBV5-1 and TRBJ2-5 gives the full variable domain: KAGVTQTPRYLIKTRGQQVTLSCSPISGHRSVSWYQQTPGQGLQFLFEYFSETQRNKGNFPGRFSGRQFSNSRSEMNVSTLELGDSALYLCASSLAPGGAPQETQYFGPGTRLLVL.

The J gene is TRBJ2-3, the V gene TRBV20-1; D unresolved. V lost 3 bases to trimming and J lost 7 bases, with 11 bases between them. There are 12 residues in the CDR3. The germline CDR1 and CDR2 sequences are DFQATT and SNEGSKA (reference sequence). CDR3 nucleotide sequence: TGCAGTGCTAGTCCCAGTGGGTATACGCAGTATTTT. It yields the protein CSASPSGYTQYF.

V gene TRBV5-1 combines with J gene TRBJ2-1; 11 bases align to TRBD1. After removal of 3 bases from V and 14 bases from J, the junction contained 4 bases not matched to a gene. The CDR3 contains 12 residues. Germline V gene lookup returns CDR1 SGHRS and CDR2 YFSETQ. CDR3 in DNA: TGCGCCAGCAGCTGGGGACAGGGGGTCGAGTTCTTC. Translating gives CASSWGQGVEFF.

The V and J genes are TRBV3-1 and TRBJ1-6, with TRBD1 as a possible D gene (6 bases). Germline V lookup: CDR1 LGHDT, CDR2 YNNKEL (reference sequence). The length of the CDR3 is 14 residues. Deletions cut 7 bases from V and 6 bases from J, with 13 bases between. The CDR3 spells CASNLRDINSPLHF. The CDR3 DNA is TGTGCCAGCAACCTACGGGACATTAATTCACCCCTCCACTTT.

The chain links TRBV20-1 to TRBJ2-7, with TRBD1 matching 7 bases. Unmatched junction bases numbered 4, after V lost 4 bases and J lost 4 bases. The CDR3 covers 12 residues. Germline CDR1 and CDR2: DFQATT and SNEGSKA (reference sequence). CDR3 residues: CSATATGYEQYF. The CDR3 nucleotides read TGCAGTGCTACCGCGACAGGGTACGAGCAGTACTTC.

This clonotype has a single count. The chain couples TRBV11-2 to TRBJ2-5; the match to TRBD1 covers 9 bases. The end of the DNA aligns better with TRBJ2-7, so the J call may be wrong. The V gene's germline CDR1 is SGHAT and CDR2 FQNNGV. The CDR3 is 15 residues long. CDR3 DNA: TGTGCCAGCACCAAAGGGACAGGGACCACCCACGAGCAGTACTTC. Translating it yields CASTKGTGTTHEQYF.

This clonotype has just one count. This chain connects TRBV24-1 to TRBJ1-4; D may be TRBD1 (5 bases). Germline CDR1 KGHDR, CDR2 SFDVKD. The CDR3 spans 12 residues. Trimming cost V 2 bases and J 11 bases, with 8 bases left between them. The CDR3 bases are TGTGCCACCAGTGATTCGGCAGGGAAACTGTTTTTT. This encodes CATSDSAGKLFF.

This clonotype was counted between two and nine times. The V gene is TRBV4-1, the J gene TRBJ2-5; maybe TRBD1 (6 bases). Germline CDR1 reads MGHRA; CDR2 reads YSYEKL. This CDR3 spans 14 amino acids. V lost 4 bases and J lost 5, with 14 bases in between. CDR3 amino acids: CASSRDTSGETQYF. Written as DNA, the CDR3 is TGCGCCAGCAGCCGGGACACTTCGGGGGAGACCCAGTACTTC.

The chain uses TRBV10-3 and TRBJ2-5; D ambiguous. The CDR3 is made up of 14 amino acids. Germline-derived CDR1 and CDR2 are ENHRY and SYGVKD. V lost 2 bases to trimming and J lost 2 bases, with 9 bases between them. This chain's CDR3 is CAISEGTSQETQYF. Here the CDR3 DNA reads TGTGCCATCAGTGAGGGCACGTCTCAAGAGACCCAGTACTTC.

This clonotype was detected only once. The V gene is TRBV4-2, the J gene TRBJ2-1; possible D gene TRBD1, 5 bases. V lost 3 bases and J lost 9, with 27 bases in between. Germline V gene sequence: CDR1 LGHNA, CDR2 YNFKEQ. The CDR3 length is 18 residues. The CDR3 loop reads CASSQAGQAGSRGSEQFF. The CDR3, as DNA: TGTGCCAGCAGCCAGGCTGGACAAGCAGGTAGTAGGGGCAGTGAGCAGTTCTTC.

This CDR3 reads CASSPTSQETQYF. CDR3 nucleotide sequence: TGTGCCAGCTCACCTACGAGTCAAGAGACCCAGTACTTC. The V gene is TRBV18, the J gene TRBJ2-5; D gene unclear. The CDR3 runs to 13 residues. CDR1 is KGHSH and CDR2 is LQKENI in the germline V gene. V lost 3 bases and J lost 2, with 7 bases in between.